These 3 T cell receptor beta chains originate from one sample sequenced in a study of cytomegalovirus exposure and HLA in healthy donors. PCR employed 60 Vbeta and 13 Jbeta primers. Generated by immunoSEQ multiplex PCR, the TCRdb table keeps only in-frame clones and is missing some. The sample records 150,000 to 200,000 clones, more than 60% being singletons. Sequencing was carried out using PBMCs. The receptors originated from a woman in her twenties or thirties in good health and CMV-seronegative.

V is TRBV6-5 and J is TRBJ2-1, with D tentatively TRBD2 (6 bases). The CDR3 is made up of 16 amino acids. CDR1 and CDR2 from the germline V gene are MNHEY and SVGAGI. V lost 2 bases and J lost 7, with 18 bases in between. In DNA form, the CDR3 reads TGTGCCAGCAGTTACGGGGCCGGGGGTTTAGCGAATGAGCAGTTCTTC. This encodes CASSYGAGGLANEQFF.

The rearrangement links TRBV2 to TRBJ1-2, with D unclear. The CDR3 totals 14 residues. V was trimmed by 7 bases and J by 4 bases, leaving 16 bases between them. Germline CDR1 and CDR2: SNHLY and FYNNEI. DNA of the CDR3: TGTGCCAGCAAGGACGGGCAGGAGGTCTATGGCTACACCTTC. Translating it yields CASKDGQEVYGYTF. The full variable domain, in which reference TRBV2 and TRBJ1-2 provide the parts outside the CDR3, is EPEVTQTPSHQVTQMGQEVILRCVPISNHLYFYWYRQILGQKVEFLVSFYNNEISEKSEIFDDQFSVERPDGSNFTLKIRSTKLEDSAMYFCASKDGQEVYGYTFGSGTRLTVV.

This chain joins TRBV4-1 and TRBJ1-3; 9 bases match TRBD1. CDR1 and CDR2 from the germline V gene are MGHRA and YSYEKL. Trimming took 2 bases from V and 1 from J; bases not matched to a gene: 3. The CDR3 runs 16 residues. As DNA, the CDR3 is TGCGCCAGCAGCCAACCAGGGACAGGGTCTGGAAACACCATATATTTT. This encodes CASSQPGTGSGNTIYF.